Here is one T cell receptor (beta chain) with its context. Antigen unknown. PCR employed 60 Vbeta and 13 Jbeta primers. Some clones are missing from TCRdb's copy, which holds only in-frame ones; the method was immunoSEQ multiplex PCR. Seen here are roughly 120,000 clones, around 77% observed once, and the top ten hold about 5%. V shed 5 bases, J shed 7 bases, and the junction held 6 bases outside the gene matches. This CDR3 has 15 amino acids. Germline V gene data show CDR1 as SNHLY and CDR2 as FYNNEI. This entry comes from a study of cytomegalovirus exposure and HLA in healthy donors. Background on the study: As released early, the data held 80 million to 90 million unique TCRs from HLA-typed donors.

Study-level points and caveats: Diagnosis of cytomegalovirus status made by the classifier reportedly showed high specificity and sensitivity. Trimming of TCR beta V- and J-genes showed a link, identified in a later analysis, to a missense DCLRE1C variant. Excluded were some V segments that proved indistinguishable, including TRBV6-2 and TRBV6-3.

The V gene is TRBV2, the J gene TRBJ1-6; the match to TRBD1 covers 9 bases. The sequenced material came from PBMCs. This receptor was obtained from a man in his fifties in good health and CMV-seropositive. The CDR3 DNA sequence: TGTGCCAGCAGTACCCGACAGGGGGAGAATTCACCCCTCCACTTT. Amino acids: CASSTRQGENSPLHF.